Below, one T cell receptor (beta chain) is given with its context. Its target is unknown. A lack of ophthalmopathy progression within 18 months defined stable Graves' hyperthyroidism. Unmatched junction bases numbered 5, after V lost 4 bases and J lost 0 bases. This CDR3 has 15 amino acids. The germline V gene encodes CDR1 SGHRS and CDR2 YFSETQ. This entry is derived from a study of T cells in Graves' hyperthyroidism and ophthalmopathy. Study-level points and caveats: Stable hyperthyroidism was separated from ophthalmopathy by a model based on 13 V-J features.

RNA transcripts were the template for amplifying TCR beta CDR3 regions. The HTBI primer set served for first-round RT-PCR of the TCR CDR3. TCRdb itself ran the multiplex PCR reads through MiXCR, one entry per CDR3 protein. The repertoire consists of around 450,000 distinct CDR3 sequences, with roughly 13% occurring once and the leading ten covering more than 4.5%. The receptor was derived from a woman aged 18-30 years with Graves' hyperthyroidism. The sequenced sample was blood. The V gene is TRBV5-1, the J gene TRBJ2-3; TRBD1 matches at 7 bases. The CDR3, as DNA: TGCGCCAGCAGCCCCGGGACAGATAGCACAGATACGCAGTATTTT. Translating gives CASSPGTDSTDTQYF.